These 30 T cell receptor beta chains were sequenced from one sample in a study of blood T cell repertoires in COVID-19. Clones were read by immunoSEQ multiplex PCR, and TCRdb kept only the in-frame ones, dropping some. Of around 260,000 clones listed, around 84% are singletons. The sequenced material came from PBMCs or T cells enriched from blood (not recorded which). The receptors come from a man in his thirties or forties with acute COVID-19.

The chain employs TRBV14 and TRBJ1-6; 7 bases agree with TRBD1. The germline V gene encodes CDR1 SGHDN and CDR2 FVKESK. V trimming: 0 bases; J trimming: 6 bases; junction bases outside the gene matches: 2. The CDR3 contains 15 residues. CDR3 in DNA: TGTGCCAGCAGCCAAGAGGGGACAGCTAATTCACCCCTCCACTTT. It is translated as CASSQEGTANSPLHF.

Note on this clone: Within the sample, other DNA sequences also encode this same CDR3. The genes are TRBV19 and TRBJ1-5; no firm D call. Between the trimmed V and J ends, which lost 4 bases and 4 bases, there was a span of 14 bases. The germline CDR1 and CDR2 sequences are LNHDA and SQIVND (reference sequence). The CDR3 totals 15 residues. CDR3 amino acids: CASSTRTGNNQPQHF. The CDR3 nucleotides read TGTGCCAGTAGTACCCGGACGGGGAATAATCAGCCCCAGCATTTT.

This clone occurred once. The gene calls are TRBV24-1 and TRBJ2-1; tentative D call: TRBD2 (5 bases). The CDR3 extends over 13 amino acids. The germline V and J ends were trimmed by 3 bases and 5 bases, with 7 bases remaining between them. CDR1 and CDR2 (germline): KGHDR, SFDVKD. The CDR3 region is CATSDRADNEQFF. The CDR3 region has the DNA TGTGCCACCAGTGATAGAGCGGACAATGAGCAGTTCTTC.

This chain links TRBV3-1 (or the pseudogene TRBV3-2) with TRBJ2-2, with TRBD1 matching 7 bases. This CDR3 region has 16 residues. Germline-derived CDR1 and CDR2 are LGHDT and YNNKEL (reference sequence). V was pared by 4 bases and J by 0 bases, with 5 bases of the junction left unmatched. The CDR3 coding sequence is TGTGCCAGCAGCCCTATAGGGACAGCGAACACCGGGGAGCTGTTTTTT. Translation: CASSPIGTANTGELFF.

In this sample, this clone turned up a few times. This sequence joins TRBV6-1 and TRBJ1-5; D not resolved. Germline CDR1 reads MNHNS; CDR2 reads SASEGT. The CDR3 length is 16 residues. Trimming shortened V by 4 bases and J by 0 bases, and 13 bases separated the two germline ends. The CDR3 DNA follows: TGTGCCAGCAGTGTGCGGCAGAGCAATAGCAATCAGCCCCAGCATTTT. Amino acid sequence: CASSVRQSNSNQPQHF.

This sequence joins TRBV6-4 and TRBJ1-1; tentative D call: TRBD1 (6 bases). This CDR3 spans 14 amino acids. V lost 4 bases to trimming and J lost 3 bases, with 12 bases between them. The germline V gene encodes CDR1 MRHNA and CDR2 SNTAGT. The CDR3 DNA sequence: TGTGCCAGCAGTGCTGGGGGCCTCTACACTGAAGCTTTCTTT. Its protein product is CASSAGGLYTEAFF.

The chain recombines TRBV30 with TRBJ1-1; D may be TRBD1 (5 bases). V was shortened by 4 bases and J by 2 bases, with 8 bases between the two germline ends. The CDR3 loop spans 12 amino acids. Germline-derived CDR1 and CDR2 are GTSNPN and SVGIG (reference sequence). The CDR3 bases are TGTGCCTGGAATCAGGGTAACACTGAAGCTTTCTTT. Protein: CAWNQGNTEAFF.

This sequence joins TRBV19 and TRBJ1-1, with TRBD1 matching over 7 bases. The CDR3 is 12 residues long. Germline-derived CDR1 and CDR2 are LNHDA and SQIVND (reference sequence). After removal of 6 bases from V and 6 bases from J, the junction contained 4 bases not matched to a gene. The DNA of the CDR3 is TGTGCCAGTAGGTCCGGGACAGCTGAAGCTTTCTTT. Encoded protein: CASRSGTAEAFF.

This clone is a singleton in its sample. The CDR3 nucleotides are TGTGCCAGCAGCTTGGGGGGGCCCCTTAAGCTAAACACTGAAGCTTTCTTT. Amino acid sequence: CASSLGGPLKLNTEAFF. This sequence joins TRBV5-6 and TRBJ1-1; D is possibly TRBD1 (6 bases). Trimming pared 0 bases from V and 2 bases from J, leaving 17 bases between. Per the germline V gene, CDR1 is SGHDT and CDR2 is YYEEEE. This CDR3 is built from 17 residues.

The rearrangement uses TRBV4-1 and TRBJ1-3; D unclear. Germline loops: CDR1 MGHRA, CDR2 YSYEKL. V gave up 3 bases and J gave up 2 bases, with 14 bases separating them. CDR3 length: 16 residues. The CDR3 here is CASSQLMSGTGNTIYF. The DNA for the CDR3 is TGCGCCAGCAGCCAGTTAATGTCAGGAACTGGAAACACCATATATTTT.

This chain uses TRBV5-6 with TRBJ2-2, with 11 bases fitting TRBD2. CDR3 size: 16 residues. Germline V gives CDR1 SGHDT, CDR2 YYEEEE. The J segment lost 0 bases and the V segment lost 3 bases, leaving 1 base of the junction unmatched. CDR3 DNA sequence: TGTGCCAGCAGCTCGGGACTAGCGGCGAACACCGGGGAGCTGTTTTTT. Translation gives CASSSGLAANTGELFF.

The CDR3 DNA is TGTGCCAGCAGGAGGGAGGCCGGGGAGCTGTTTTTT. It is translated as CASRREAGELFF. The rearrangement links TRBV7-3 to TRBJ2-2; TRBD2 is a possible D gene (6 bases). The CDR3 is made up of 12 amino acids. Germline loops: CDR1 SGHTA, CDR2 FQGTGA. The V end was cut by 6 bases, the J end by 6 bases, with 8 bases between.

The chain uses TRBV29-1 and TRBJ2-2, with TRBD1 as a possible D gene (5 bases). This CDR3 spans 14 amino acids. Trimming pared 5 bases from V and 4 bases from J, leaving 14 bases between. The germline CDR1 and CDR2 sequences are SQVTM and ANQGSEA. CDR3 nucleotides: TGCAGCGTTCGCCAGGGTTCGGGCACCGGGGAGCTGTTTTTT. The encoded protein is CSVRQGSGTGELFF.

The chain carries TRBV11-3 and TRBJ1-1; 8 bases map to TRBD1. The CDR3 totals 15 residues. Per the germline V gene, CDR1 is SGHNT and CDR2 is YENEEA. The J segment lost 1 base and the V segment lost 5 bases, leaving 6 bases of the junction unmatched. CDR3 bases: TGTGCCAGCAGCCTTAGGCAGGGGGCGAACACTGAAGCTTTCTTT. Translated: CASSLRQGANTEAFF.

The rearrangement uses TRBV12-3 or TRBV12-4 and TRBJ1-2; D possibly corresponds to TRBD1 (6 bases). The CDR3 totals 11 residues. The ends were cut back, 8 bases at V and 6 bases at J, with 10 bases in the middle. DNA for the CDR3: TGTGCCAGCGACGGGGGGCATGGCTACACCTTC. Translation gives CASDGGHGYTF.

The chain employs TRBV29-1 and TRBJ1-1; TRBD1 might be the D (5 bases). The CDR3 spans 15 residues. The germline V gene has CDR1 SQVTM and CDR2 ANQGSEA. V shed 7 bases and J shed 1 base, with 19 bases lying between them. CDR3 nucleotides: TGCAGCGGGACAACAACGGACAAGGCGAACACTGAAGCTTTCTTT. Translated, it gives CSGTTTDKANTEAFF.

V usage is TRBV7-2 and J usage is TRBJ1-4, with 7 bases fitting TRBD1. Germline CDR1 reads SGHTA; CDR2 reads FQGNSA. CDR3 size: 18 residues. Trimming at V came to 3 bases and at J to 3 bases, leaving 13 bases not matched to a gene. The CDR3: CASSLTGRTLLPNEKLFF. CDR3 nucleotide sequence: TGTGCCAGCAGCTTGACAGGGCGGACCCTTTTGCCTAATGAAAAACTGTTTTTT.

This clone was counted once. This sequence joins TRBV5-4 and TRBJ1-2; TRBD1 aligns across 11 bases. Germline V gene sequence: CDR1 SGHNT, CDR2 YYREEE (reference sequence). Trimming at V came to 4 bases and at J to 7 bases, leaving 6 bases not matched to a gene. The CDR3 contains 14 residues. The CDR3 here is CASSPGQGAFGYTF. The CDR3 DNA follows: TGTGCCAGCAGCCCTGGACAGGGGGCTTTTGGCTACACCTTC.

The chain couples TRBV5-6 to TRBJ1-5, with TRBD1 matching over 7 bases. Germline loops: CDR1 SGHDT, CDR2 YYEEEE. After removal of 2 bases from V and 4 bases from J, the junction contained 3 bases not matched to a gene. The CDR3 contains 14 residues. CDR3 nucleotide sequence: TGTGCCAGCAGCTTACAGGGGCTTAATCAGCCCCAGCATTTT. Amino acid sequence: CASSLQGLNQPQHF.

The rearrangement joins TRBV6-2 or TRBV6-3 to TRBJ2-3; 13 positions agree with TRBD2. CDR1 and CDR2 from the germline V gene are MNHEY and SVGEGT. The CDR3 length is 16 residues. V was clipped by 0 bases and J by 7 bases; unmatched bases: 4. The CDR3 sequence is CASSYSGLAGRNTQYF. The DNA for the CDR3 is TGTGCCAGCAGTTACTCGGGACTAGCGGGGCGAAATACGCAGTATTTT.

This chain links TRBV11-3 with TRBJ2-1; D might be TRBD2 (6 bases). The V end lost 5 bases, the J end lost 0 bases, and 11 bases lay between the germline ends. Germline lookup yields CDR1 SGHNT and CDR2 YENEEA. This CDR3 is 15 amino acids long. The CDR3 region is CASSMGTYSYNEQFF. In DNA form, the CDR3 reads TGTGCCAGCAGCATGGGGACTTACTCCTACAATGAGCAGTTCTTC.

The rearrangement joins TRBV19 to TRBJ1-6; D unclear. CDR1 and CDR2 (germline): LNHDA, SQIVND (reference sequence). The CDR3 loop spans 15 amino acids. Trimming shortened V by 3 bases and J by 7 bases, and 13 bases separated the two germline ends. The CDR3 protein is CASSIRGPKNSPLHF. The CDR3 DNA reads TGTGCCAGTAGTATTCGGGGTCCGAAAAATTCACCCCTCCACTTT. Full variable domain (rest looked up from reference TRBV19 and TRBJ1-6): DGGITQSPKYLFRKEGQNVTLSCEQNLNHDAMYWYRQDPGQGLRLIYYSQIVNDFQKGDIAEGYSVSREKKESFPLTVTSAQKNPTAFYLCASSIRGPKNSPLHFGNGTRLTVT.

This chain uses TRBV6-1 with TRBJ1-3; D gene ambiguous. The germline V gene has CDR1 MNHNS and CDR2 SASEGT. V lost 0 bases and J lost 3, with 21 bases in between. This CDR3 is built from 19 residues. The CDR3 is CASSEALRRNSIFGNTIYF. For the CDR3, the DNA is TGTGCCAGCAGTGAAGCCCTCCGGAGGAACAGCATATTTGGAAACACCATATATTTT.

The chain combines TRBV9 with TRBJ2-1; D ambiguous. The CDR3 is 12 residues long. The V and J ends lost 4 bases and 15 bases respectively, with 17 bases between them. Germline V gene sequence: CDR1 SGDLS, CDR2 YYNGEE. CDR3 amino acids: CASSNTRTVPFF. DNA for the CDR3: TGTGCCAGCAGCAACACTCGCACAGTTCCGTTCTTC.

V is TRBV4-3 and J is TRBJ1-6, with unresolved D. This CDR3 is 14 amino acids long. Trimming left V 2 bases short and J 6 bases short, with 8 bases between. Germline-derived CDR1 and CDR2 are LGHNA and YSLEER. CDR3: CASSQFQVNSPLHF. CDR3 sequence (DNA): TGCGCCAGCAGCCAATTCCAGGTTAATTCACCCCTCCACTTT.

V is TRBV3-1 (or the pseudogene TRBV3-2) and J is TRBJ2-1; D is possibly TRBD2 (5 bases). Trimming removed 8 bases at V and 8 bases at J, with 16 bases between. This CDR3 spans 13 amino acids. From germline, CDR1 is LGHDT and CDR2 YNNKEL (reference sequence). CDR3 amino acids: CASFGSERDEQFF. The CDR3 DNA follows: TGTGCCAGCTTCGGTAGCGAGCGCGATGAGCAGTTCTTC.

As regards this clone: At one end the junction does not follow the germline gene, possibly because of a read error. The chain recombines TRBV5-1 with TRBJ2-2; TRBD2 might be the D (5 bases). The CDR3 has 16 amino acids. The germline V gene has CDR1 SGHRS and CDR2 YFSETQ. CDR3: CASSSAGVGYPGELFF. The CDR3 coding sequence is TGTGCCAGCAGCTCCGCCGGGGTGGGGTACCCCGGGGAGCTGTTTTTT.

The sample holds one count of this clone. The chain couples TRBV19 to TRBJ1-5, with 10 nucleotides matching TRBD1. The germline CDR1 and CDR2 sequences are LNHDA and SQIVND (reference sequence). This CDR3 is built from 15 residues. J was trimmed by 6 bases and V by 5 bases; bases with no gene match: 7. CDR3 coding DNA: TGTGCCAGTAGTGTAGGGGACAGGGGTTTTCAGCCCCAGCATTTT. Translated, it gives CASSVGDRGFQPQHF.

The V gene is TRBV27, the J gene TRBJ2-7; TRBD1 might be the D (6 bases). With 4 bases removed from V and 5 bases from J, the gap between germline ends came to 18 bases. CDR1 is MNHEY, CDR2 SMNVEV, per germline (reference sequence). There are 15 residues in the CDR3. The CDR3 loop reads CASSSLQGYRDEQYV. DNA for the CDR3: TGTGCCAGCAGTTCCCTCCAGGGGTACCGCGACGAGCAGTACGTC.

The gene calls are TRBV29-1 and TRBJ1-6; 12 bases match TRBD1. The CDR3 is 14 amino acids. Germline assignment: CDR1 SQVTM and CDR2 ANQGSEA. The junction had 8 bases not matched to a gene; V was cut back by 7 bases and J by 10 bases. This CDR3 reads CSARDRGQFSPLHF. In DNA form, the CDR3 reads TGCAGCGCCCGGGACAGGGGGCAGTTCTCACCCCTCCACTTT.